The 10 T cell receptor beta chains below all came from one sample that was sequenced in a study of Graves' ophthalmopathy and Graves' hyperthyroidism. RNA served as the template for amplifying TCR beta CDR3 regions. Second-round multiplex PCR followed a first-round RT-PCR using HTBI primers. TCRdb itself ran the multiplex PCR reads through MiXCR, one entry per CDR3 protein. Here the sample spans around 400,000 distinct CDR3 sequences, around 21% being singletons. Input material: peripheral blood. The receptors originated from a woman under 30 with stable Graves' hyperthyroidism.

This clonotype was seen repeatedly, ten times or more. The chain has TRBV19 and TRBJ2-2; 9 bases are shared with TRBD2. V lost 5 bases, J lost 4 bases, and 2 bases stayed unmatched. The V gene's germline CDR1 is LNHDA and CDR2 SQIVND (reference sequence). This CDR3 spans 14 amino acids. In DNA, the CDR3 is TGTGCCAGTAGTGGCGGGAGGGGCACCGGGGAGCTGTTTTTT. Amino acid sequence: CASSGGRGTGELFF.

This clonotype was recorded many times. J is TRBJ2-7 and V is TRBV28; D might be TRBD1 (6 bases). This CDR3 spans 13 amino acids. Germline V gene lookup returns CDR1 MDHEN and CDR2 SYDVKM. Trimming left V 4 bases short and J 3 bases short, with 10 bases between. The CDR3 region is CASSSGAVYEQYF. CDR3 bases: TGTGCCAGCAGTTCAGGGGCGGTCTACGAGCAGTACTTC. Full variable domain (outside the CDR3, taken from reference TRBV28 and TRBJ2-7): DVKVTQSSRYLVKRTGEKVFLECVQDMDHENMFWYRQDPGLGLRLIYFSYDVKMKEKGDIPEGYSVSREKKERFSLILESASTNQTSMYLCASSSGAVYEQYFGPGTRLTVT.

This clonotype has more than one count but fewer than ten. The CDR3 coding sequence is TGCAGTGCCCTCCCCGGGGGGGAACATAGCAATCAGCCCCAGCATTTT. Translation gives CSALPGGEHSNQPQHF. The chain links TRBV20-1 to TRBJ1-5; D possibly corresponds to TRBD1 (5 bases). CDR3 length equals 16 residues. V was trimmed by 6 bases and J by 0 bases, leaving 18 bases between them. The germline gives CDR1 DFQATT, CDR2 SNEGSKA (reference sequence).

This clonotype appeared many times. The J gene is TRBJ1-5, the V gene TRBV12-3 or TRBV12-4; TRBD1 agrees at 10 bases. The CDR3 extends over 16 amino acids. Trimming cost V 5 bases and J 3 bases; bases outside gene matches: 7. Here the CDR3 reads CASSAPGTGANQPQHF. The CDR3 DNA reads TGTGCCAGCAGTGCGCCCGGGACAGGGGCCAATCAGCCCCAGCATTTT.

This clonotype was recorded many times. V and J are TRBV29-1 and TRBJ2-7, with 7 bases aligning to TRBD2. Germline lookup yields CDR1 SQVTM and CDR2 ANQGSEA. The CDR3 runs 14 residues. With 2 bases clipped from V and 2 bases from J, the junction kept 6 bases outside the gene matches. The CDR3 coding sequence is TGCAGCGTTGAATGGACTAGTCGGCCCTACGAGCAGTACTTC. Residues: CSVEWTSRPYEQYF.

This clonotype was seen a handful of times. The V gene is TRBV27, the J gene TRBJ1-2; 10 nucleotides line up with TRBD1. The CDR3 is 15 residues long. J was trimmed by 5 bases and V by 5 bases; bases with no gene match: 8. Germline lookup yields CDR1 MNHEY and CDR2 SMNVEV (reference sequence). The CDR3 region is CASSPRQGASYGYTF. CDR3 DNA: TGTGCCAGCAGTCCTCGACAGGGGGCGAGTTATGGCTACACCTTC.

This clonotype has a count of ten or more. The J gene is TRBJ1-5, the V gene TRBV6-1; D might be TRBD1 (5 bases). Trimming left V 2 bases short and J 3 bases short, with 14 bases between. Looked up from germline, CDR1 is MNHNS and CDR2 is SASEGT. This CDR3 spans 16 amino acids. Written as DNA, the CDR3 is TGTGCCAGCAGTGAATTCTCGGGGACCCCCAATCAGCCCCAGCATTTT. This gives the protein CASSEFSGTPNQPQHF.

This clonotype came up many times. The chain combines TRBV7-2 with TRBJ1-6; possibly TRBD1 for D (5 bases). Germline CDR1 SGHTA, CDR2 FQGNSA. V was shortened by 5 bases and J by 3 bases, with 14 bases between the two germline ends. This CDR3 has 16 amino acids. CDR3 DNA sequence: TGTGCCAGCAGCCGTCGACAGAACATCTATAATTCACCCCTCCACTTT. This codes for CASSRRQNIYNSPLHF.

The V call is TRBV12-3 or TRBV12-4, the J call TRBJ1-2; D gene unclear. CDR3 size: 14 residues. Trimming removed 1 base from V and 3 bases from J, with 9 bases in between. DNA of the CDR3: TGTGCCAGCAGTTTAGGTCTAGTCTACTATGGCTACACCTTC. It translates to CASSLGLVYYGYTF.

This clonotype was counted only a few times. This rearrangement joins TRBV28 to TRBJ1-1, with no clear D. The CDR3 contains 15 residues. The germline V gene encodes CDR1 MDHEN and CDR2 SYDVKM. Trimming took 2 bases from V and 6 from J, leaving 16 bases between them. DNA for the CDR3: TGTGCCAGCAGTTTAGTATCTGGGGTTGTCGCTGAAGCTTTCTTT. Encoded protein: CASSLVSGVVAEAFF.